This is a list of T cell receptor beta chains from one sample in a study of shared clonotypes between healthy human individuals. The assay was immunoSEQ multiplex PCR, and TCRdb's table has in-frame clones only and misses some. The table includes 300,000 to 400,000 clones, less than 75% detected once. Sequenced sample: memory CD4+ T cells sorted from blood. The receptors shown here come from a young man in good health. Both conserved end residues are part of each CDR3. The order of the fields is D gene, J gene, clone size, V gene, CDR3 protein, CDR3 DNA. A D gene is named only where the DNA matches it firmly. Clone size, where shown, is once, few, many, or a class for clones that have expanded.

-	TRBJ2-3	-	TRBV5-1	CASSVALDTDTQYF	TGCGCCAGCAGCGTGGCACTAGATACAGATACGCAGTATTTT
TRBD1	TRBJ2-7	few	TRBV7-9	CASSPSGQIYEQYF	TGTGCCAGCAGTCCTTCGGGACAGATCTACGAGCAGTACTTC
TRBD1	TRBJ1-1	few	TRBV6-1	CASSVGTGNTEAFF	TGTGCCAGCAGTGTGGGGACAGGGAACACTGAAGCTTTCTTT
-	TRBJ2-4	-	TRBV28	CASSLDLAKNIQYF	TGTGCCAGCAGTCTCGACTTAGCCAAAAACATTCAGTACTTC
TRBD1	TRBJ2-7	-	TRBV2	CVTGGSAYEQYF	TGTGTAACAGGGGGATCGGCCTACGAGCAGTACTTC
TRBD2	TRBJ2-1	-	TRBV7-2	CASSLSGTKLYEQFF	TGTGCCAGCAGCTTATCCGGGACTAAGCTGTATGAGCAGTTCTTC
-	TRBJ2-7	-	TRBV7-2	CASSIRSENYEQYF	TGTGCCAGCAGCATACGTAGCGAAAACTACGAGCAGTACTTC
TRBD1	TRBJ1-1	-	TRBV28	CASRPPLTGKTEAFF	TGTGCCAGCAGACCTCCACTGACAGGGAAAACTGAAGCTTTCTTT
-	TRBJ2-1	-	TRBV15	CATSNWDGEQFF	TGTGCCACCAGTAACTGGGACGGTGAGCAGTTCTTC
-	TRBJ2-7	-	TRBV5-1	CASSLSAQSYEQYF	TGCGCCAGCAGCTTGTCAGCACAATCCTACGAGCAGTACTTC
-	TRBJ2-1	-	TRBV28	CASSTFNEQFF	TGTGCCAGCAGTACCTTCAATGAGCAGTTCTTC
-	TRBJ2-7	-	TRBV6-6	CASGPGWGDKEQYF	TGTGCCAGCGGTCCCGGGTGGGGTGACAAAGAGCAGTACTTC
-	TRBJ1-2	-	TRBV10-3	CAIRKQETALLGYTF	TGTGCCATCAGGAAACAAGAGACGGCCCTTTTAGGCTACACCTTC
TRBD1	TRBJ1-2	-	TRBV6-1	CASSEQGGDNYGYTF	TGTGCCAGCAGTGAACAGGGGGGAGATAACTATGGCTACACCTTC
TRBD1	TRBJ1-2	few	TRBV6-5	CASSYRTGVGYTF	TGTGCCAGCAGTTACAGGACAGGGGTTGGCTACACCTTC
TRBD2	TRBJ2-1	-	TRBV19	CASSGLVSNEQFF	TGTGCCAGTAGCGGACTAGTCTCCAATGAGCAGTTCTTC
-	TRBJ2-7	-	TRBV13	CASSFQRVWGAAEQYF	TGTGCCAGCAGCTTTCAGAGGGTCTGGGGGGCGGCTGAGCAGTACTTC
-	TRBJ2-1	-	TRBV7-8	CASDPGGTSSYNEQFF	TGTGCCAGCGACCCAGGGGGGACTAGCTCCTACAATGAGCAGTTCTTC
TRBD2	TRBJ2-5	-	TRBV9	CASSVGGLAGVRETQYF	TGTGCCAGCAGCGTAGGGGGGCTAGCGGGAGTAAGGGAGACCCAGTACTTC
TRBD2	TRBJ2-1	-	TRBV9	CASSVGVGGRAGGEQFF	TGTGCCAGCAGCGTAGGAGTTGGCGGGAGGGCCGGAGGGGAGCAGTTCTTC
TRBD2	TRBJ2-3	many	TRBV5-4	CASSFPGGRSNTQYF	TGTGCCAGCAGCTTTCCGGGCGGGAGGTCAAATACGCAGTATTTT
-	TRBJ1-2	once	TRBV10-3	CAISESTGYYGYTF	TGTGCCATCAGTGAGTCGACCGGTTACTATGGCTACACCTTC
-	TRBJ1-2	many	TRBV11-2	CASSRGRGGTNYGYTF	TGTGCCAGCAGCCGCGGTCGTGGGGGAACTAACTATGGCTACACCTTC
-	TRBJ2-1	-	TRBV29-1	CSVALKLAREQFF	TGCAGCGTCGCGCTTAAATTAGCTCGTGAGCAGTTCTTC
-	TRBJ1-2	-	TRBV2	CASREAGVGYTF	TGTGCCAGCAGGGAGGCAGGGGTCGGCTACACCTTC
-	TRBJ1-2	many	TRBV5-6	CASSLGREYTF	TGTGCCAGCAGCTTGGGAAGGGAGTACACCTTC
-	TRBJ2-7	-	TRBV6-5	CASASWDEQYF	TGTGCCAGCGCCAGCTGGGACGAGCAGTACTTC
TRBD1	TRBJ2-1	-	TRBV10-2	CASETGGGYNEQFF	TGCGCCAGCGAGACAGGGGGCGGGTACAATGAGCAGTTCTTC
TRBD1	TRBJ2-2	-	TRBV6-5	CASRIWDRGTGELFF	TGTGCCAGCAGGATATGGGACAGGGGGACCGGGGAGCTGTTTTTT
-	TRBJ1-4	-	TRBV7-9	CASSPGLLTGEKLFF	TGTGCCAGCAGCCCCGGGCTCCTAACGGGAGAAAAACTGTTTTTT
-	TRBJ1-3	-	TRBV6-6	CASSEKSSGNTIYF	TGTGCCAGCAGCGAAAAAAGCTCTGGAAACACCATATATTTT
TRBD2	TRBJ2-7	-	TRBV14	CASSPHSGSYEQYF	TGTGCCAGCAGCCCCCACAGCGGGAGCTACGAGCAGTACTTC
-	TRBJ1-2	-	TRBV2	CASSEALYGYTF	TGTGCCAGCAGTGAAGCGCTCTATGGCTACACCTTC
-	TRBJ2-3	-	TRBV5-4	CASSQGTFLSTDTQYF	TGTGCCAGCAGCCAAGGGACTTTTCTCAGCACAGATACGCAGTATTTT
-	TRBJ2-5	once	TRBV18	CASFRETQYF	TGTGCCAGCTTTCGAGAGACCCAGTACTTC
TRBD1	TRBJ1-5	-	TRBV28	CASRPMQGDRQPQHF	TGTGCCAGCAGACCTATGCAGGGGGATCGTCAGCCCCAGCATTTT
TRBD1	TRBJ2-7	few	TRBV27	CASSPPIYRGSGAYEQYF	TGTGCCAGCAGCCCACCAATATACAGGGGCTCCGGGGCCTACGAGCAGTACTTC
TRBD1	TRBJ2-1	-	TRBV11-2	CASSSGTGSYNEQFF	TGTGCCAGCAGCTCGGGGACAGGGTCCTACAATGAGCAGTTCTTC
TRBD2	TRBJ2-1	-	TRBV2	CASSVQRELNEQFF	TGTGCCAGCAGTGTCCAGCGGGAGCTGAATGAGCAGTTCTTC
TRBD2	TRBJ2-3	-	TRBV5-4	CASSLGAGVFTDTQYF	TGTGCCAGCAGCTTGGGAGCGGGGGTGTTTACAGATACGCAGTATTTT
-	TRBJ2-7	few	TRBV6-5	CASSRSGGSIEQYF	TGTGCCAGCAGTCGAAGTGGGGGGTCCATCGAGCAGTACTTC
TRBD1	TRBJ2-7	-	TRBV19	CASSIFPGQGFYEQYF	TGTGCCAGTAGTATTTTCCCGGGACAGGGCTTTTACGAGCAGTACTTC
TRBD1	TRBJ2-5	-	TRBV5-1	CASSQPDRVWSETQYF	TGCGCCAGCAGCCAACCGGACAGGGTTTGGTCGGAGACCCAGTACTTC
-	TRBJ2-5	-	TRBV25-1	CASSELGETQYF	TGTGCCAGCAGTGAATTAGGGGAGACCCAGTACTTC
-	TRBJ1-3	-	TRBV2	CASSGEGSGNTIYF	TGTGCCAGCAGTGGTGAAGGCTCTGGAAACACCATATATTTT
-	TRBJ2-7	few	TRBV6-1	CASSGDGSYEQYF	TGTGCCAGCAGTGGGGACGGCTCCTACGAGCAGTACTTC
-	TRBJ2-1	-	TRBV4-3	CASSQDPYNEQFF	TGCGCCAGCAGCCAAGATCCGTACAATGAGCAGTTCTTC
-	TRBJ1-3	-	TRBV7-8	CASSLTTANSGNTIYF	TGTGCCAGCAGCTTAACGACAGCAAATTCTGGAAACACCATATATTTT
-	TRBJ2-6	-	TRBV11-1	CASSLNAGGPGANVLTF	TGTGCCAGCAGCTTAAATGCGGGCGGCCCTGGGGCCAACGTCCTGACTTTC
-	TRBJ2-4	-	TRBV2	CATAEGAKNIQYF	TGTGCCACCGCGGAGGGAGCCAAAAACATTCAGTACTTC
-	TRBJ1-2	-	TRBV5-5	CASSPSRGGIYGYTF	TGTGCCAGCAGCCCGAGTCGTGGGGGGATCTATGGCTACACCTTC
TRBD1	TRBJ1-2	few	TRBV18	CASSPFPGQGKGSGGYTF	TGTGCCAGCTCACCCTTCCCGGGACAGGGGAAAGGGAGCGGAGGCTACACCTTC
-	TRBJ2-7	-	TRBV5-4	CASSTASRGSLYF	TGTGCCAGCAGTACCGCCTCCCGGGGGTCGTTGTACTTC
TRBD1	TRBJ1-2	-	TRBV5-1	CASSLADREGYTF	TGCGCCAGCAGCTTGGCCGACAGGGAAGGCTACACCTTC
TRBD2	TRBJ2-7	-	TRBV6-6	CASSPYTGLSYEQYF	TGTGCCAGCAGTCCATACACGGGACTATCCTACGAGCAGTACTTC
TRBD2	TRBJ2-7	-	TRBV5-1	CASSGSSGRFYEQYF	TGCGCCAGCAGCGGGTCTAGCGGGAGGTTTTACGAGCAGTACTTC